These 3 T cell receptor beta chains were sequenced from one sample in a study of CD4+ T cells in melanoma. Assay used: immunoSEQ multiplex PCR; TCRdb lists only in-frame clones, some missing. This table holds 15,000 or so clones, 65% to 85% found once. The sample consisted of cells from a culture (not recorded whether cultured in vitro). These receptors came from a human donor with melanoma.

The V call is TRBV5-5, the J call TRBJ2-7; 10 nucleotides match TRBD1. V gave up 4 bases and J gave up 3 bases; unmatched junction bases: 7. The germline V gene has CDR1 SGHKS and CDR2 YYEKEE (reference sequence). The length of the CDR3 is 15 residues. The CDR3 region is CASSAGQGSYYEQYF. In DNA form, the CDR3 reads TGTGCCAGCAGCGCGGGACAGGGGTCCTACTACGAGCAGTACTTC. The full variable domain, its missing parts supplied by reference TRBV5-5 and TRBJ2-7, is DAGVTQSPTHLIKTRGQQVTLRCSPISGHKSVSWYQQVLGQGPQFIFQYYEKEERGRGNFPDRFSARQFPNYSSELNVNALLLGDSALYLCASSAGQGSYYEQYFGPGTRLTVT.

This clone was seen only once. The chain employs TRBV6-5 and TRBJ2-1, with D unclear. Germline-derived CDR1 and CDR2 are MNHEY and SVGAGI. V shed 6 bases and J shed 0 bases, with 12 bases lying between them. The CDR3 has 15 residues. The CDR3 nucleotides read TGTGCCAGCAGCCCGGTATTTAGCTCCTACAATGAGCAGTTCTTC. It is translated as CASSPVFSSYNEQFF.

The chain combines TRBV15 with TRBJ1-1; D ambiguous. Trimming removed 0 bases at V and 1 base at J, with 9 bases between. The V gene's germline CDR1 is LNHNV and CDR2 YYDKDF (reference sequence). The CDR3 contains 15 residues. This CDR3 reads CATSRERHTNTEAFF. The CDR3 nucleotides read TGTGCCACCAGCAGAGAACGTCATACGAACACTGAAGCTTTCTTT. Combining the CDR3 with reference TRBV15 and TRBJ1-1 gives the whole variable domain DAMVIQNPRYQVTQFGKPVTLSCSQTLNHNVMYWYQQKSSQAPKLLFHYYDKDFNNEADTPDNFQSRRPNTSFCFLDIRSPGLGDTAMYLCATSRERHTNTEAFFGQGTRLTVV.